These 4 T cell receptor beta chains came from one sample sequenced in a study of beta chain features in type 1 diabetes. Isolated RNA was reverse transcribed in full, so expressed TCRB transcripts were sequenced. Sequencing used immunoSEQ multiplex PCR; TCRdb keeps in-frame clones, though not all of them. The table shows about 250,000 clones, with over 12% occurring only once. The sequencing input was naive CD4+ T cells from blood. The origin of the receptors is a woman in her thirties or forties in good health.

This clone was recorded a few times. The chain joins TRBV28 to TRBJ2-3; 9 bases align to TRBD1. Germline CDR1 is MDHEN and CDR2 is SYDVKM. The CDR3 is made up of 16 amino acids. V was pared by 5 bases and J by 3 bases, with 9 bases of the junction left unmatched. The CDR3 here is CASSTPRQGGTDTQYF. CDR3 nucleotide sequence: TGTGCCAGCAGTACTCCTCGACAGGGGGGGACAGATACGCAGTATTTT.

This clone was recorded a few times. V gene TRBV27 combines with J gene TRBJ2-7; a possible D gene is TRBD1 (6 bases). This CDR3 is 18 amino acids long. V lost 2 bases, J lost 2 bases, and 22 bases lay in between. From germline, CDR1 is MNHEY and CDR2 SMNVEV (reference sequence). The CDR3 loop is CASSLVTRDILWTYEQYF. The CDR3 DNA is TGTGCCAGCAGTTTAGTTACCCGGGACATCCTGTGGACCTACGAGCAGTACTTC.

This clone was observed a few times. Other DNA sequences in this sample translate to the same CDR3. V is TRBV7-2 and J is TRBJ2-3; 9 bases fit TRBD2. With V trimmed by 2 bases and J by 3 bases, 3 bases remained unmatched. This CDR3 is 15 amino acids long. In germline, CDR1 is SGHTA, CDR2 FQGNSA. The CDR3 nucleotides are TGTGCCAGCAGCTTAAGGCGGGGGGGTACAGATACGCAGTATTTT. Its protein is CASSLRRGGTDTQYF.

The V gene is TRBV5-1, the J gene TRBJ2-2; 10 bases align to TRBD2. Trimming removed 5 bases from V and 0 bases from J; junction bases left unmatched: 4. This CDR3 is built from 16 residues. The V gene's germline CDR1 is SGHRS and CDR2 YFSETQ. The CDR3 region is CASSRLAGPNTGELFF. The CDR3 DNA reads as TGCGCCAGCAGTCGACTAGCGGGCCCGAACACCGGGGAGCTGTTTTTT. Together with reference TRBV5-1 and TRBJ2-2, the CDR3 gives the full variable domain: KAGVTQTPRYLIKTRGQQVTLSCSPISGHRSVSWYQQTPGQGLQFLFEYFSETQRNKGNFPGRFSGRQFSNSRSEMNVSTLELGDSALYLCASSRLAGPNTGELFFGEGSRLTVL.